These 4 T cell receptor beta chains originate from one sample sequenced in a study of T cell repertoires in cytomegalovirus infection (dated by TCRdb to between 2017 and 2020). Sequencing relied on an Illumina HiSeq 1500. TCRdb trimmed the raw reads at Q25, called clones with MiXCR and kept productive beta chains. Rows matching on CDR3 protein sequence are summarized as one entry with the most common DNA and genes. The sample records approximately 700,000 distinct CDR3 sequences, 35% of which are singletons. The ten largest clonotypes hold 2.5% to 3.5% of the sample. Sequenced input: PBMCs. These receptor sequences come from a human donor in good health (CMV status not recorded). Some clones in this sample may be carry-over from other donors' samples.

At least ten counts were recorded for this clonotype. CDR3 nucleotides: TGTGCCAGCAGCTTAGGGGACATCGTCAATCAGCCCCAGCATTTT. It translates to CASSLGDIVNQPQHF. The chain recombines TRBV7-2 with TRBJ1-5; possibly TRBD1 for D (6 bases). Germline CDR1 SGHTA, CDR2 FQGNSA. The V end was cut by 1 base, the J end by 3 bases, with 10 bases between. The CDR3 sequence is 15 residues long. Based on the CDR3 plus reference TRBV7-2 and TRBJ1-5, the full variable domain is GAGVSQSPSNKVTEKGKDVELRCDPISGHTALYWYRQSLGQGLEFLIYFQGNSAPDKSGLPSDRFSAERTGGSVSTLTIQRTQQEDSAVYLCASSLGDIVNQPQHFGDGTRLSIL.

This clonotype has ten or more counts. J is TRBJ1-6 and V is TRBV7-2; D is undetermined. Trimming pared 2 bases from V and 7 bases from J, leaving 9 bases between. This CDR3 contains 14 residues. The germline V gene has CDR1 SGHTA and CDR2 FQGNSA. The CDR3 reads CASSLQVANSPLHF. In DNA, the CDR3 is TGTGCCAGCAGCTTACAGGTGGCCAATTCACCCCTCCACTTT.

In this sample, this clonotype turned up a few times. The gene calls are TRBV24-1 and TRBJ2-3; D is possibly TRBD1 or TRBD2 (6 bases each). This CDR3 spans 12 amino acids. Germline assignment: CDR1 KGHDR and CDR2 SFDVKD. Trimming took 7 bases from V and 5 from J, leaving 9 bases between them. DNA of the CDR3: TGTGCCACCAGGGGGGGCCAAGATACGCAGTATTTT. The encoded protein is CATRGGQDTQYF.

This clonotype was detected a few times. Written as DNA, the CDR3 is TGTGCCAGCACCTCCCCCGGGCTGAGCAATCAGCCCCAGCATTTT. Amino acid sequence: CASTSPGLSNQPQHF. The J gene is TRBJ1-5, the V gene TRBV12-3 or TRBV12-4; no reliable D call. The V and J ends lost 7 bases and 1 base respectively, with 14 bases between them. The CDR3 runs 15 residues.